The 19 T cell receptor beta chains below all came from one sample that was sequenced in a study of cytomegalovirus exposure and HLA in healthy donors. 13 Jbeta primers and 60 Vbeta primers were used for the PCR. Sequencing used immunoSEQ multiplex PCR; TCRdb keeps in-frame clones, though not all of them. This listing includes 70,000 to 100,000 clones. The sample taken for sequencing was PBMCs. All receptors come from a girl between 10 and 17 years old in good health and CMV-seropositive.

The chain has TRBV5-1 and TRBJ2-2; TRBD2 matches at 11 bases. Germline V CDR1 and CDR2: SGHRS, YFSETQ. The CDR3 totals 17 residues. V dropped 1 base and J dropped 0; count of bases not matched to a gene: 2. The CDR3 sequence is CASSLNSGGANTGELFF. In DNA, the CDR3 is TGCGCCAGCAGCTTGAATAGCGGGGGGGCGAACACCGGGGAGCTGTTTTTT.

The genes are TRBV2 and TRBJ1-1; D remains ambiguous. Germline V gives CDR1 SNHLY, CDR2 FYNNEI. The CDR3 length is 13 residues. V lost 10 bases to trimming and J lost 1 base, with 13 bases between them. The CDR3 DNA follows: TGTGCCACCAACGGAGTACGGAACACTGAAGCTTTCTTT. It is translated as CATNGVRNTEAFF.

The genes are TRBV5-6 and TRBJ1-1; 11 bases line up with TRBD1. Germline trimming cut 4 bases from V and 3 bases from J; bases unmatched to any gene: 8. The CDR3 covers 16 residues. Germline CDR1 is SGHDT and CDR2 is YYEEEE. CDR3 in DNA: TGTGCCAGCAGCAGAGGACAGGGGGCATGGTACACTGAAGCTTTCTTT. Its translation is CASSRGQGAWYTEAFF.

The gene calls are TRBV9 and TRBJ2-3, with a possible D match to TRBD2 (5 bases). Trimming pared 4 bases from V and 0 bases from J, leaving 15 bases between. CDR3 length: 16 residues. CDR1 and CDR2 (germline): SGDLS, YYNGEE. The CDR3: CASSLWGALSTDTQYF. The CDR3, as DNA: TGTGCCAGCAGCCTTTGGGGAGCCCTTAGCACAGATACGCAGTATTTT.

The chain couples TRBV10-3 to TRBJ1-2, with D hard to call. V lost 0 bases and J 6 bases, leaving 8 bases between the germline ends. This CDR3 comprises 13 residues. Germline assignment: CDR1 ENHRY and CDR2 SYGVKD. The CDR3 region has the DNA TGTGCCATCAGTGAGTCGAGACTTAATGGCTACACCTTC. It is translated as CAISESRLNGYTF.

The CDR3 spells CSVPWTGGNQYF. CDR3 bases: TGCAGCGTCCCCTGGACCGGGGGAAACCAGTACTTC. The V call is TRBV29-1, the J call TRBJ2-5; perhaps TRBD2 as D (6 bases). The CDR3 is 12 residues long. Trimming left V 6 bases short and J 10 bases short, with 18 bases between. The germline CDR1 and CDR2 sequences are SQVTM and ANQGSEA.

This chain links TRBV5-1 with TRBJ2-3; 9 bases fit TRBD1. The CDR3 runs 17 residues. J lost 1 base, V lost 4 bases, and 10 bases had no gene match. Germline V gene sequence: CDR1 SGHRS, CDR2 YFSETQ. CDR3 nucleotide sequence: TGCGCCAGCAGCCCACAACCCACAGGGGGCGGCACAGATACGCAGTATTTT. Its translation: CASSPQPTGGGTDTQYF.

This chain connects TRBV5-4 to TRBJ1-2; D gene unclear. The CDR3 covers 15 residues. The germline V gene encodes CDR1 SGHNT and CDR2 YYREEE (reference sequence). V shed 2 bases and J shed 0 bases, with 11 bases lying between them. In DNA form, the CDR3 reads TGTGCCAGCAGCTTTGAGAGGGAAGCTAACTATGGCTACACCTTC. Protein product: CASSFEREANYGYTF. Supplemented by reference TRBV5-4 and TRBJ1-2, the full variable domain reads ETGVTQSPTHLIKTRGQQVTLRCSSQSGHNTVSWYQQALGQGPQFIFQYYREEENGRGNFPPRFSGLQFPNYSSELNVNALELDDSALYLCASSFEREANYGYTFGSGTRLTVV.

This chain uses TRBV4-1 with TRBJ1-6; 8 nucleotides agree with TRBD1. This CDR3 region has 16 residues. The V segment lost 0 bases and the J segment 8 bases; nucleotides outside the gene matches: 6. Germline CDR1 is MGHRA and CDR2 is YSYEKL. CDR3 sequence (DNA): TGCGCCAGCAGCCAAGATCAGGGGGCGAGGTATTCACCCCTCCACTTT. As protein: CASSQDQGARYSPLHF.

The chain couples TRBV29-1 to TRBJ2-1; 7 nucleotides agree with TRBD2. From germline, CDR1 is SQVTM and CDR2 ANQGSEA. The CDR3 length is 13 residues. V shed 6 bases and J 5 bases; nucleotides not matched to a gene: 7. The CDR3 bases are TGCAGCGTGCGACTAGCAGATGACAATGAGCAGTTCTTC. Translated: CSVRLADDNEQFF.

The CDR3: CASSSYRPTNNSPLHF. Written as DNA, the CDR3 is TGTGCCAGCTCATCATACAGGCCCACAAATAATTCACCCCTCCACTTT. The chain links TRBV18 to TRBJ1-6; a possible D gene is TRBD1 (5 bases). Germline lookup yields CDR1 KGHSH and CDR2 LQKENI. The CDR3 covers 16 residues. Trimming stripped 5 bases from V and 5 bases from J, with 16 bases between. The full variable domain, completed using reference TRBV18 and TRBJ1-6, is NAGVMQNPRHLVRRRGQEARLRCSPMKGHSHVYWYRQLPEEGLKFMVYLQKENIIDESGMPKERFSAEFPKEGPSILRIQQVVRGDSAAYFCASSSYRPTNNSPLHFGNGTRLTVT.

The genes are TRBV6-1 and TRBJ1-3; D is perhaps TRBD1 (6 bases). CDR1 is MNHNS and CDR2 is SASEGT in the germline V gene. The germline V and J ends were trimmed by 0 bases and 4 bases, with 19 bases remaining between them. The CDR3 is 18 amino acids. The CDR3 region has the DNA TGTGCCAGCAGTGAAGCGCAAACTTCGACGGGACAAGGAAACACCATATATTTT. It translates to CASSEAQTSTGQGNTIYF.

This chain links TRBV19 with TRBJ1-2, with D perhaps TRBD1 (5 bases). Germline V gives CDR1 LNHDA, CDR2 SQIVND (reference sequence). Trimming took off 0 bases at V and 7 bases at J, with 9 bases between the two ends. This CDR3 comprises 13 residues. CDR3 coding DNA: TGTGCCAGTAGTATAGACAGGGCTGGTGGCTACACCTTC. This sequence encodes CASSIDRAGGYTF.

This chain connects TRBV7-2 to TRBJ2-1, with a possible D match to TRBD1 (5 bases). The CDR3 contains 14 residues. V lost 5 bases and J lost 6, with 14 bases in between. Per germline, CDR1 SGHTA and CDR2 FQGNSA. The CDR3 bases are TGTGCCAGCAGCCCGACGACAGCCCTCAATGAGCAGTTCTTC. It specifies CASSPTTALNEQFF.

The rearrangement links TRBV30 to TRBJ2-2; TRBD2 is a possible D gene (6 bases). The CDR3 spans 13 residues. Per the germline V gene, CDR1 is GTSNPN and CDR2 is SVGIG (reference sequence). Trimming left V 5 bases short and J 7 bases short, with 14 bases between. The CDR3 DNA is TGTGCCTGGGAAATCGGGGGTGGCGGGGAGCTGTTTTTT. It specifies CAWEIGGGGELFF.

The chain links TRBV6-1 to TRBJ2-7, with D possibly TRBD1 on 6 matching bases. The CDR3 has 16 residues. Between the trimmed V and J ends, which lost 3 bases and 6 bases, there was a span of 21 bases. Germline-derived CDR1 and CDR2 are MNHNS and SASEGT. The CDR3 DNA reads as TGTGCCAGCAGTGACCATGCAGGGGCCCTCCGTAGCGAGCAGTACGTC. Translated: CASSDHAGALRSEQYV.

The CDR3 region is CASSLPDRTQPQHF. For the CDR3, the DNA is TGTGCCAGCAGCTTGCCGGACAGGACTCAGCCCCAGCATTTT. The chain has TRBV7-9 and TRBJ1-5, with 7 bases that match TRBD1. V gave up 3 bases and J gave up 6 bases; unmatched junction bases: 5. This CDR3 is 14 amino acids long. Germline CDR1 reads SEHNR; CDR2 reads FQNEAQ (reference sequence).

The chain has TRBV2 and TRBJ1-1; 9 nucleotides align to TRBD1. This CDR3 is built from 14 residues. Trimming at V came to 11 bases and at J to 1 base, leaving 8 bases not matched to a gene. Germline V CDR1 and CDR2: SNHLY, FYNNEI. The CDR3 reads CAGDRGTGNTEAFF. CDR3 in DNA: TGTGCCGGCGACAGGGGGACGGGGAACACTGAAGCTTTCTTT.

The CDR3, as DNA: TGTGCCAGCAGCTCTCGACGGGGTGAGCAGTTCTTC. Protein product: CASSSRRGEQFF. The V call is TRBV5-6, the J call TRBJ2-1; the D gene is possibly TRBD2 (5 bases). Trimming pared 3 bases from V and 9 bases from J, leaving 10 bases between. CDR1 is SGHDT and CDR2 is YYEEEE in the germline V gene. The CDR3 extends over 12 amino acids. The full variable domain, in which reference TRBV5-6 and TRBJ2-1 provide the parts outside the CDR3, is DAGVTQSPTHLIKTRGQQVTLRCSPKSGHDTVSWYQQALGQGPQFIFQYYEEEERQRGNFPDRFSGHQFPNYSSELNVNALLLGDSALYLCASSSRRGEQFFGPGTRLTVL.